The present TCR beta chain was sequenced within a study of cytomegalovirus exposure and HLA in healthy donors. This table comes from immunoSEQ multiplex PCR, and its TCRdb copy is limited to in-frame clones, with some not included. Of fewer than 200,000 clones in the sample, around 84% were seen once. About this clone itself: The antigen remains unidentified.

General study points: The classifier, whose performance was assessed in both the original and validation cohorts, reportedly diagnosed cytomegalovirus status with high specificity and sensitivity. Through in vitro validation, a few CMV-associated chains were shown to be specific for CMV antigens.

V shed 3 bases and J 0 bases; nucleotides not matched to a gene: 9. Germline assignment: CDR1 SGHNT and CDR2 YENEEA. This CDR3 region has 17 residues. The V call is TRBV11-3, the J call TRBJ2-3, with TRBD2 matching over 7 bases. Sequencing was performed on PBMCs. This TCR was sampled from a man between 18 and 29 years old in good health and CMV-seropositive. The CDR3 loop reads CASSFARGGTSTDTQYF. The CDR3 nucleotides are TGTGCCAGCAGCTTCGCGAGGGGAGGGACCAGCACAGATACGCAGTATTTT.